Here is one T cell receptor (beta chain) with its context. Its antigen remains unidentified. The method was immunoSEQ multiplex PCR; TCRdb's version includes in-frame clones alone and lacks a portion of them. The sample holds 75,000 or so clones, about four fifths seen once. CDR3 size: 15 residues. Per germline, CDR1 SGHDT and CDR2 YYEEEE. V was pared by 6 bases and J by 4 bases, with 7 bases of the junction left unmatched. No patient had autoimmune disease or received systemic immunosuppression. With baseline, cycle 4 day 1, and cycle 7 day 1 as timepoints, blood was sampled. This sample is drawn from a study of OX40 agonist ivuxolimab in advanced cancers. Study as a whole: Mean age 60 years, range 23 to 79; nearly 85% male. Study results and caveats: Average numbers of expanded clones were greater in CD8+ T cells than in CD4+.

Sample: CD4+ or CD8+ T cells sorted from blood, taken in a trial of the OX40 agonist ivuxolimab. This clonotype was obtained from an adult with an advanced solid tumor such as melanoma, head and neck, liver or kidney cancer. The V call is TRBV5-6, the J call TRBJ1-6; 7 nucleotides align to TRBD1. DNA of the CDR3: TGTGCCAGCACCGGTCAGGGGGAGTATAATTCACCCCTCCACTTT. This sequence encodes CASTGQGEYNSPLHF.